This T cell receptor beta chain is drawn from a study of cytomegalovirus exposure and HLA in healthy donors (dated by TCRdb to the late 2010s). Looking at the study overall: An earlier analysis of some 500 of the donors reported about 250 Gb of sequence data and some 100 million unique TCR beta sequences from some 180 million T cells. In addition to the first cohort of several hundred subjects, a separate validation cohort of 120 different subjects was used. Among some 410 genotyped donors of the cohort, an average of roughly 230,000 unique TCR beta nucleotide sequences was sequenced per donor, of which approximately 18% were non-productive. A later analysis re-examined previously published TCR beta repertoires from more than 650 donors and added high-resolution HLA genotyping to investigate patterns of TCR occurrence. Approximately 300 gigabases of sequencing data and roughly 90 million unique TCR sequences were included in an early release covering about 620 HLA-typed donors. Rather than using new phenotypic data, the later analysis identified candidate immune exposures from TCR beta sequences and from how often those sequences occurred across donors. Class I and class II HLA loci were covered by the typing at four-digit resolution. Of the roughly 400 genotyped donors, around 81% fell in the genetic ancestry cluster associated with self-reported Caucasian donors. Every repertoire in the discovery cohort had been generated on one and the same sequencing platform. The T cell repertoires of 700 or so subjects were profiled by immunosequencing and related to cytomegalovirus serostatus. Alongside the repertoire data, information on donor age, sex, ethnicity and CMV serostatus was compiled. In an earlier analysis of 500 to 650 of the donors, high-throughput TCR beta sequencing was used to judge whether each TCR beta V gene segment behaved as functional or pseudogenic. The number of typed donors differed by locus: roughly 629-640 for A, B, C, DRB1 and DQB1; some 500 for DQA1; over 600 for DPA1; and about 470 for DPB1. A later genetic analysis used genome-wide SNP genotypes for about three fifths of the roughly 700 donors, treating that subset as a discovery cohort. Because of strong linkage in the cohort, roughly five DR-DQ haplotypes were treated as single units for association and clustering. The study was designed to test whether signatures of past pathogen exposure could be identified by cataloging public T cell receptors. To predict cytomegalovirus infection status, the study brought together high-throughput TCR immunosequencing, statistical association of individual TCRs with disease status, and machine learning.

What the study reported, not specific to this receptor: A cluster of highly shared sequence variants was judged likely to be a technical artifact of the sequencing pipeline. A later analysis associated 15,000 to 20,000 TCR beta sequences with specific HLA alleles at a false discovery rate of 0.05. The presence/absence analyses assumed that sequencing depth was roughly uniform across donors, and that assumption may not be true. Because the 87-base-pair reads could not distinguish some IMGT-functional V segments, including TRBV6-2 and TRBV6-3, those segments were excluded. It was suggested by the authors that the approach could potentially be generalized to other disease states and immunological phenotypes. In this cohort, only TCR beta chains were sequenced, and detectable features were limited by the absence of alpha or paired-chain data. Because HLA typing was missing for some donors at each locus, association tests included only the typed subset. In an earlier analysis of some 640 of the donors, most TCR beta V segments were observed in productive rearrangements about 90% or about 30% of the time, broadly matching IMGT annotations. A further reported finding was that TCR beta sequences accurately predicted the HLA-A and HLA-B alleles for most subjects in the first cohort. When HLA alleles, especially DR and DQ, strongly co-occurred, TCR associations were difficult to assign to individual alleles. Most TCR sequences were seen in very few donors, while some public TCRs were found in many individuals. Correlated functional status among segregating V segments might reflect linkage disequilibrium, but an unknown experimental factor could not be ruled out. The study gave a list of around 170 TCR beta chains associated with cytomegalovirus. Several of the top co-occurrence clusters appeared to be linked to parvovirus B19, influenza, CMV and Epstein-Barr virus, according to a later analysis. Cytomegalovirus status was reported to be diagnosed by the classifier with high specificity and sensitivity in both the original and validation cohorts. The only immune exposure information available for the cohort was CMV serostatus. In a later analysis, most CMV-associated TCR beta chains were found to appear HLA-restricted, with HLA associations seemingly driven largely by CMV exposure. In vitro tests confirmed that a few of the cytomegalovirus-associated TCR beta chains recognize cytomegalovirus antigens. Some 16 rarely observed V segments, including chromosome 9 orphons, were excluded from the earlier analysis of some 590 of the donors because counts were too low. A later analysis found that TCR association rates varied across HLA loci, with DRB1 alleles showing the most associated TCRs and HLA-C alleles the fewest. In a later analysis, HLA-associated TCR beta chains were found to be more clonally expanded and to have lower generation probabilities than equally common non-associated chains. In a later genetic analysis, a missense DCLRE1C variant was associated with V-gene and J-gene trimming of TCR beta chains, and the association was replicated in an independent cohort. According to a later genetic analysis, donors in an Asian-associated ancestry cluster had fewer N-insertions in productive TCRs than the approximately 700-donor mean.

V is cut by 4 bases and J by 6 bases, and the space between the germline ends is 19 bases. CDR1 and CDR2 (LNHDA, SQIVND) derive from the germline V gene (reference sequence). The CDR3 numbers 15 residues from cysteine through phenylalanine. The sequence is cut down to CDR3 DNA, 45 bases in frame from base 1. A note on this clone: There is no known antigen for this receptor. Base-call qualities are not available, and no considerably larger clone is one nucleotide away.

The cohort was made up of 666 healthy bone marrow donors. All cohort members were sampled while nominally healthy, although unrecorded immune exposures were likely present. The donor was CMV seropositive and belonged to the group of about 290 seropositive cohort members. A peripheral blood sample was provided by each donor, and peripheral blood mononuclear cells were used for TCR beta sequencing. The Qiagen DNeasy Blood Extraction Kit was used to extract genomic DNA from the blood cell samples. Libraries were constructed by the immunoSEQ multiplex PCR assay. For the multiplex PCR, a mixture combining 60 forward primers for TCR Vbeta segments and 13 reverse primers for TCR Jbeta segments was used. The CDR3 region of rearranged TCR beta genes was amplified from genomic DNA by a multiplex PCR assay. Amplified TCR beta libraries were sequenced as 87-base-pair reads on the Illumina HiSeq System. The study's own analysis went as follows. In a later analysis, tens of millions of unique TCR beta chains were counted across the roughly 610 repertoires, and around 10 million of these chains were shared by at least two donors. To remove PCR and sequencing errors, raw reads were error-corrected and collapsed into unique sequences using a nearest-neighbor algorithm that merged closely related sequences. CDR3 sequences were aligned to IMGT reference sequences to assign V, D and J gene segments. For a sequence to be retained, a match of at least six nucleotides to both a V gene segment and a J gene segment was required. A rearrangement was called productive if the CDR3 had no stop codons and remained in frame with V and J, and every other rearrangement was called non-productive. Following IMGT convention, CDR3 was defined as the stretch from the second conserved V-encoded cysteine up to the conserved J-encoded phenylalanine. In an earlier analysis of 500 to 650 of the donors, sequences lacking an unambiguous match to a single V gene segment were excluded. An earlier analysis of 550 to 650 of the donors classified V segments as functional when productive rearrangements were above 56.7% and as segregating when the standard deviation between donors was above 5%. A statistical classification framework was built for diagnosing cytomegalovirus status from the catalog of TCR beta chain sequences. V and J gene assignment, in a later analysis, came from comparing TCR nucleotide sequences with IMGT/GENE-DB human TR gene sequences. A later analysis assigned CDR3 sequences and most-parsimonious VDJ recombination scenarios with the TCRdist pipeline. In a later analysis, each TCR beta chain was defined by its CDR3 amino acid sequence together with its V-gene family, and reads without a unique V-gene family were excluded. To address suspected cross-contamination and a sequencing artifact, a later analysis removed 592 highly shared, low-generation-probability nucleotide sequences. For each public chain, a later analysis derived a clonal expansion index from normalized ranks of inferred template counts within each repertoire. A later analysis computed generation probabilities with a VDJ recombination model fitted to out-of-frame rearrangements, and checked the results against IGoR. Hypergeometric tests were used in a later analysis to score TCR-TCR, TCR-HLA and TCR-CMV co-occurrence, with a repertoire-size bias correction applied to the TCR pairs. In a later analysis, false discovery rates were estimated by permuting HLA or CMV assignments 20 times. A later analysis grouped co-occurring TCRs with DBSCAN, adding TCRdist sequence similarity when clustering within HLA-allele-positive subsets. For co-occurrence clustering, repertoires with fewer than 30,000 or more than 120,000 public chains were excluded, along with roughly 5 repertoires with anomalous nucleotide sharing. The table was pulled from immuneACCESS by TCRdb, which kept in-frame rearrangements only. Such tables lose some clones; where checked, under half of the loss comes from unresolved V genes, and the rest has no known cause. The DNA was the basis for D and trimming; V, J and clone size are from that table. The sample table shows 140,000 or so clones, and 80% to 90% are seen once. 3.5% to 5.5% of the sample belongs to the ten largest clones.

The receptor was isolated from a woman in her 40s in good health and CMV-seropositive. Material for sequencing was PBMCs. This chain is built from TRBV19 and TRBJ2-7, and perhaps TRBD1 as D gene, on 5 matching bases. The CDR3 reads CASSTQGVAPSEQYF. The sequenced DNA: TGTGCCAGTAGTACCCAAGGGGTCGCTCCGAGCGAGCAGTACTTC.